The TCR beta chain under discussion was sequenced for a study of control samples from healthy donors and cancer patients. Clones were sequenced by immunoSEQ multiplex PCR, and TCRdb holds only the in-frame ones, with some missing. This sample has approximately 100,000 clones; about 86% occur once, and the top ten carry 12% to 15%. This sequence originates from a man aged 25-45 years in good health. Specimen: blood.

The CDR3 DNA sequence: TGTGCCAGCAGTCTCCGCCGAGAGACCCAGTACTTC. Its protein product is CASSLRRETQYF. This chain links TRBV6-6 with TRBJ2-5; D unclear. The V gene lost 5 bases and the J gene lost 4 bases, with 8 bases spanning the gap. Germline V gene lookup returns CDR1 MNHNY and CDR2 SVGAGI (reference sequence). This CDR3 spans 12 amino acids.